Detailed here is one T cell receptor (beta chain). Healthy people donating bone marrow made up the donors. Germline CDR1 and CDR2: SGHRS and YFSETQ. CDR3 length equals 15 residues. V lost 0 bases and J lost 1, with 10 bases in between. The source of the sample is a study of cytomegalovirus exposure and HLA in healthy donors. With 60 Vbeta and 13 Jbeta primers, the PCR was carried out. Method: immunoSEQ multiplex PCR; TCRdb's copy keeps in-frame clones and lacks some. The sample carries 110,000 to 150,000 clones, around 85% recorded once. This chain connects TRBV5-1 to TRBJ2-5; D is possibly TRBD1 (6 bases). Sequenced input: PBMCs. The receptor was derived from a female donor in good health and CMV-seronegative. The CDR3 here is CASSLDTGPQETQYF. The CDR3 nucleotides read TGCGCCAGCAGCTTGGATACAGGGCCCCAAGAGACCCAGTACTTC.